There are many counts of the clone carrying this TCR beta chain. As it was prepared, the TCRbeta library received unique molecular identifiers. One entry per CDR3 protein results from TCRdb running MiXCR on the PCR reads. The sample has about 140,000 distinct CDR3 sequences, roughly 9% seen once; the top ten hold 15% to 20%. This record belongs to a study of T-cell reconstitution after alpha-beta-depleted transplantation in children. The clonotype originates from a female patient aged 2-9 years who had a stem cell transplant for congenital amegakaryocytic thrombocytopenia, so the T cells may come from the graft donor. The specimen was PBMCs, mostly from graft donor cells, collected 180 days after TCRalphabeta/CD19-depleted stem cell transplant.

CDR3 residues: CASSYSGTQWGDTQYF. CDR3 coding DNA: TGTGCCAGCAGTTACTCAGGCACCCAGTGGGGTGATACGCAGTATTTT. The chain couples TRBV6-5 to TRBJ2-3; D gene unclear. There are 16 residues in the CDR3. Trimming shortened V by 0 bases and J by 6 bases, and 16 bases separated the two germline ends. The germline V gene has CDR1 MNHEY and CDR2 SVGAGI.